The subject of this entry is one T cell receptor (beta chain). Germline CDR1 reads SGDLS; CDR2 reads YYNGEE. This CDR3 is built from 17 residues. The J segment lost 2 bases and the V segment lost 0 bases, leaving 9 bases of the junction unmatched. The entry originates in a study of PD-L1 blockade in urothelial cancer. This table comes from immunoSEQ multiplex PCR, and its TCRdb copy is limited to in-frame clones, with some not included. This sample carries tens of thousands of clones, around 91% of them seen once, and the ten largest clones take approximately 1.5%. Described time point: pretreatment peripheral blood.

The chain joins TRBV9 to TRBJ2-5; 8 bases align to TRBD2. The sample consisted of PBMCs, taken around atezolizumab (anti-PD-L1) treatment. The sequence came from a man aged 55 to 70 with urothelial cancer. CDR3 region: CASSVGSSGGLQETQYF. The CDR3 nucleotides are TGTGCCAGCAGCGTAGGGTCGAGCGGGGGCTTGCAAGAGACCCAGTACTTC.